This T cell receptor (beta chain) came from a study of control samples from healthy donors and cancer patients. Remarks on this clone: The sample has other DNA sequences that encode this CDR3 too.

CDR3 length: 12 residues. Germline CDR1 and CDR2: SGHRS and YFSETQ. Trimming cost V 0 bases and J 4 bases, with 4 bases left between them. Repertoires were generated with immunoSEQ multiplex PCR, while TCRdb's copy carries only in-frame clones and drops some. The table includes approximately 230,000 clones, about 80% detected once. Sequenced: PBMCs. V and J are TRBV5-1 and TRBJ2-5; unclear D gene. This clonotype was obtained from a woman aged 55-75 years with lung cancer. DNA of the CDR3: TGCGCCAGCAGCTTGGTTGGAGAGACCCAGTACTTC. Translation: CASSLVGETQYF.